This T cell receptor beta chain stems from a study of PD-L1 blockade in urothelial cancer. Study-level background: Prior regimens of chemotherapy numbered 0 to 3 per patient. Analysis of blood occurred 3 weeks (second dose) and 6 weeks after treatment start. Median T cell yield from blood was about 130,000.

Only in-frame clones appear in the TCRdb table, and some are missing; sequencing was by immunoSEQ multiplex PCR. The sample includes about 38,000 clones, around four fifths of them seen just once. The CDR3 is made up of 15 amino acids. V trimming: 4 bases; J trimming: 0 bases; junction bases outside the gene matches: 4. Germline V CDR1 and CDR2: SGHRS, YFSETQ. Sample time point: pretreatment peripheral blood. Anywhere from 1 to 8 samples came from each patient, spanning pretreatment and on-treatment. The sequence was collected from a man older than 75 with urothelial cancer. The chain couples TRBV5-1 to TRBJ2-1, with 7 bases matching TRBD1. The sequencing used PBMCs, collected around atezolizumab (anti-PD-L1) treatment. The CDR3 bases are TGCGCCAGCAGCGTCCGGGACAGCTCCTACAATGAGCAGTTCTTC. It is translated as CASSVRDSSYNEQFF. The whole variable domain, remainder taken from reference TRBV5-1 and TRBJ2-1, is KAGVTQTPRYLIKTRGQQVTLSCSPISGHRSVSWYQQTPGQGLQFLFEYFSETQRNKGNFPGRFSGRQFSNSRSEMNVSTLELGDSALYLCASSVRDSSYNEQFFGPGTRLTVL.